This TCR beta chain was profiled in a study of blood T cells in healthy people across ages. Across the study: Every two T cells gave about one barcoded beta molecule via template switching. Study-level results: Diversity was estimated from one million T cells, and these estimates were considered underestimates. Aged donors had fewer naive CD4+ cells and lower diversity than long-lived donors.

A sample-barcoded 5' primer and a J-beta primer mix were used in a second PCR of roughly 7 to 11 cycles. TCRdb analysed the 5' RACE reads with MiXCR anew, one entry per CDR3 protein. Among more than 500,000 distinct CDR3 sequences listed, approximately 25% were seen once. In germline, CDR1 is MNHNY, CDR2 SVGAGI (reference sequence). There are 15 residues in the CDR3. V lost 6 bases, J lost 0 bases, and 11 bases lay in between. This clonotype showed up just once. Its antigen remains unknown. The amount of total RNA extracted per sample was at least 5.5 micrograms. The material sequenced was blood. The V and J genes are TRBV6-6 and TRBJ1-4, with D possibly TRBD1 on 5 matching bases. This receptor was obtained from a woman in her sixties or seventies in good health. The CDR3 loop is CASRSLTATNEKLFF. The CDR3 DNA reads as TGTGCCAGCAGATCCCTGACAGCAACTAATGAAAAACTGTTTTTT.